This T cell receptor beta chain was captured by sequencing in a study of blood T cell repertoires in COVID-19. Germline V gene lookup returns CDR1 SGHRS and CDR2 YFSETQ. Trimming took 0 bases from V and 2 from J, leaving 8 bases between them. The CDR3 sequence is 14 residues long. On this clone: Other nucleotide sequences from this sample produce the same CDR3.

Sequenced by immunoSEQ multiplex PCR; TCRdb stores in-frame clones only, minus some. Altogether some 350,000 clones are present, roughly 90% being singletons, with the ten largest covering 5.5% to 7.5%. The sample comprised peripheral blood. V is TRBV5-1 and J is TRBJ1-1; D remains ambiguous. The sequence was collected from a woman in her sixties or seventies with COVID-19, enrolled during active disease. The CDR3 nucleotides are TGCGCCAGCAGCTTGGTTGCAGGTAACACTGAAGCTTTCTTT. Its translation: CASSLVAGNTEAFF.